A single sample is the source of the 21 T cell receptor beta chains below, sequenced in a study of early T cells in non-severe SARS-CoV-2 infection. Each CDR3 protein is one row after TCRdb ran MiXCR on the 5' RACE reads. The profile covers around 70,000 distinct CDR3 sequences, with about 12% appearing a single time and about 3.9% taken by the ten largest. Sequencing was done on a sample of whole blood. These receptors were obtained from an adult who was a healthcare worker with PCR-confirmed SARS-CoV-2 infection or an uninfected control (not recorded which).

This clonotype has more than one count but fewer than ten. This chain connects TRBV12-3 or TRBV12-4 to TRBJ2-3; D may be TRBD1 or TRBD2 (5 bases each). V was clipped by 7 bases and J by 2 bases, with 13 bases between them. CDR3 length equals 14 residues. In DNA, the CDR3 is TGTGCCAGCACTCTCGGGGCCTCCACAGATACGCAGTATTTT. Translating gives CASTLGASTDTQYF.

This clonotype was counted only a few times. V and J are TRBV27 and TRBJ2-1, with D possibly being TRBD1 or TRBD2 (5 bases each). The CDR3 sequence is 11 residues long. Germline CDR1 MNHEY, CDR2 SMNVEV (reference sequence). The V end was cut by 6 bases, the J end by 7 bases, with 7 bases between. This chain's CDR3 is CASRGVNEQFF. The DNA for the CDR3 is TGTGCCAGCAGGGGGGTAAATGAGCAGTTCTTC.

This clonotype has at least ten counts. The chain employs TRBV29-1 and TRBJ2-5; 7 positions agree with TRBD2. Germline assignment: CDR1 SQVTM and CDR2 ANQGSEA. Trimming took 7 bases from V and 5 from J; bases not matched to a gene: 7. The CDR3 has 12 amino acids. The CDR3 region has the DNA TGCAGCGCCGCTGGGGGGGAGGAGACCCAGTACTTC. It is translated as CSAAGGEETQYF.

This chain connects TRBV18 to TRBJ2-3; no reliable D call. This CDR3 spans 15 amino acids. V dropped 0 bases and J dropped 3 bases, with 10 bases sitting between them. In germline, CDR1 is KGHSH, CDR2 LQKENI. DNA of the CDR3: TGTGCCAGCTCACCACCCAACAGTCCTACAGATACGCAGTATTTT. This translates into CASSPPNSPTDTQYF.

On this clonotype itself: Germline is not matched at one junction end, which may reflect a read error. This chain joins TRBV6-5 and TRBJ2-7; the D gene could be TRBD1 or TRBD2 (5 bases each). This CDR3 has 11 amino acids. CDR1 MNHEY and CDR2 SVGAGI come from the germline V gene. CDR3 loop: CASTNGWGINF. The CDR3 bases are TGTGCCAGCACCAATGGATGGGGGATTAACTTC.

This clonotype was seen ten or more times. This chain joins TRBV28 and TRBJ2-1; D is possibly TRBD2 (6 bases). V was shortened by 8 bases and J by 4 bases, with 12 bases between the two germline ends. Per germline, CDR1 MDHEN and CDR2 SYDVKM. The CDR3 is 13 amino acids. The CDR3 spells CASGGWPYNEQFF. The CDR3 nucleotides are TGTGCCAGCGGGGGGTGGCCTTACAATGAGCAGTTCTTC.

This clonotype has more than one count but fewer than ten. The chain uses TRBV29-1 and TRBJ2-7, with D hard to call. Trimming took 0 bases from V and 7 from J, leaving 7 bases between them. The germline gives CDR1 SQVTM, CDR2 ANQGSEA. The CDR3 runs to 11 residues. This CDR3 reads CSVEDHREQYF. CDR3 in DNA: TGCAGCGTTGAAGACCATAGGGAGCAGTACTTC.

This clonotype was seen a handful of times. The chain combines TRBV28 with TRBJ2-7; perhaps D is TRBD1 or TRBD2 (6 bases each). The CDR3 has 14 amino acids. In germline, CDR1 is MDHEN, CDR2 SYDVKM. The V and J ends lost 3 bases and 2 bases respectively, with 11 bases between them. DNA of the CDR3: TGTGCCAGCAGTTTCGGGGGCCCCCCCTACGAGCAGTACTTC. It yields the protein CASSFGGPPYEQYF. Variable domain in full (rest from reference TRBV28 and TRBJ2-7): DVKVTQSSRYLVKRTGEKVFLECVQDMDHENMFWYRQDPGLGLRLIYFSYDVKMKEKGDIPEGYSVSREKKERFSLILESASTNQTSMYLCASSFGGPPYEQYFGPGTRLTVT.

This clonotype was recorded a few times. The V call is TRBV29-1, the J call TRBJ2-5; possible D gene TRBD1, 5 bases. There are 13 residues in the CDR3. Deletions cut 1 base from V and 3 bases from J, with 9 bases between. CDR1 and CDR2 (germline): SQVTM, ANQGSEA. CDR3 bases: TGCAGCGTTGAAGGTAGACAGAAAGAGACCCAGTACTTC. It yields the protein CSVEGRQKETQYF. The full variable domain, rest sourced from reference TRBV29-1 and TRBJ2-5, is SAVISQKPSRDICQRGTSLTIQCQVDSQVTMMFWYRQQPGQSLTLIATANQGSEATYESGFVIDKFPISRPNLTFSTLTVSNMSPEDSSIYLCSVEGRQKETQYFGPGTRLLVL.

This clonotype was counted a few times. V usage is TRBV24-1 and J usage is TRBJ1-5; 8 nucleotides match TRBD1. The CDR3 runs 14 residues. CDR1 is KGHDR and CDR2 is SFDVKD in the germline V gene. The V gene end was trimmed by 3 bases and the J gene end by 5 bases; junction bases not matched to a gene: 2. The CDR3 DNA reads as TGTGCCACCAGTGATCGACAGGGGTATCAGCCCCAGCATTTT. Translating it yields CATSDRQGYQPQHF.

The chain joins TRBV11-2 to TRBJ1-1, with D tentatively TRBD1 (5 bases). In germline, CDR1 is SGHAT, CDR2 FQNNGV. Trimming pared 2 bases from V and 1 base from J, leaving 11 bases between. This CDR3 spans 15 amino acids. The CDR3 spells CASSLSTGANTEAFF. DNA for the CDR3: TGTGCCAGCAGCTTATCCACCGGGGCGAACACTGAAGCTTTCTTT.

This clonotype was seen a few times. V is TRBV5-1 and J is TRBJ2-7, with D perhaps assigned TRBD1 or TRBD2 (5 bases each). Germline-derived CDR1 and CDR2 are SGHRS and YFSETQ. V was shortened by 4 bases and J by 1 base, with 15 bases between the two germline ends. The CDR3 spans 15 residues. CDR3 sequence: CASSPERGYSYEQYF. CDR3 coding DNA: TGCGCCAGCAGCCCCGAGAGGGGTTATTCCTACGAGCAGTACTTC.

This clonotype was recorded once. The chain couples TRBV28 to TRBJ1-1, with a weak D call TRBD1 (5 bases). There are 14 residues in the CDR3. The V gene lost 3 bases and the J gene lost 4 bases, with 12 bases spanning the gap. Germline values: CDR1 MDHEN, CDR2 SYDVKM. CDR3 nucleotide sequence: TGTGCCAGCAGTTTTCAGGGCTACGGCACTGAAGCTTTCTTT. Its translation is CASSFQGYGTEAFF.

This clonotype was detected many times. The chain has TRBV5-6 and TRBJ2-7; D is tentatively TRBD1 or TRBD2 (5 bases each). The CDR3 consists of 15 residues. Germline CDR1 reads SGHDT; CDR2 reads YYEEEE. Deletions cut 0 bases from V and 0 bases from J, with 10 bases between. DNA for the CDR3: TGTGCCAGCAGCTTGGGGGACGGGACCTCCTACGAGCAGTACTTC. It translates to CASSLGDGTSYEQYF.

The chain joins TRBV6-2 or TRBV6-3 to TRBJ2-4; 8 bases map to TRBD1. Germline assignment: CDR1 MNHEY and CDR2 SVGEGT. V shed 6 bases and J 1 base; nucleotides not matched to a gene: 11. This CDR3 is 17 amino acids long. DNA for the CDR3: TGTGCCAGCAGCCCCGGGACAGGCCGGGAGGCCAAAAACATTCAGTACTTC. Translated, it gives CASSPGTGREAKNIQYF.

This chain links TRBV24-1 with TRBJ2-3, with 11 bases that match TRBD2. The germline CDR1 and CDR2 sequences are KGHDR and SFDVKD. The ends lost 4 bases at V and 5 bases at J; junction bases unmatched: 7. This CDR3 contains 16 residues. The CDR3 loop is CATSDLSGRAGDTQYF. The DNA for the CDR3 is TGTGCCACCAGTGACCTTAGCGGGAGGGCCGGAGATACGCAGTATTTT.

The gene calls are TRBV29-1 and TRBJ2-7; 9 bases map to TRBD1. This CDR3 has 15 residues. Germline trimming cut 5 bases from V and 0 bases from J; bases unmatched to any gene: 8. Germline CDR1 is SQVTM and CDR2 is ANQGSEA. CDR3 loop: CSVTLTGQGSYEQYF. CDR3 in DNA: TGCAGCGTTACACTAACGGGACAGGGCTCCTACGAGCAGTACTTC.

This clonotype was observed at least ten times. V gene TRBV7-9 combines with J gene TRBJ2-1; TRBD1 aligns across 7 bases. The CDR3 covers 15 residues. V trimming: 3 bases; J trimming: 9 bases; junction bases outside the gene matches: 11. Germline values: CDR1 SEHNR, CDR2 FQNEAQ (reference sequence). DNA of the CDR3: TGTGCCAGCAGCTTCTTCCGAACAGGGGACGGTGAGCAGTTCTTC. Amino acids: CASSFFRTGDGEQFF.

This clonotype was found a few times. The V and J genes are TRBV7-8 and TRBJ2-7; D gene unclear. The CDR3 length is 14 residues. Per germline, CDR1 SGHVS and CDR2 FQNEAQ. V lost 2 bases to trimming and J lost 3 bases, with 11 bases between them. The CDR3, as DNA: TGTGCCAGCAGCTTACACGTTCCAGGCTACGAGCAGTACTTC. Translated: CASSLHVPGYEQYF.

As regards this clonotype: A junction boundary mismatches the germline segment, possibly from a read error. The rearrangement joins TRBV28 to TRBJ1-1; possible D gene TRBD1, 6 bases. Germline CDR1 and CDR2: MDHEN and SYDVKM. This CDR3 spans 14 amino acids. CDR3 nucleotides: TGTGCCAGCAGTTTATGGCAGGGGAACACTGAAGTTTTCTTT. Translated: CASSLWQGNTEVFF.

This clonotype was counted only a few times. The genes are TRBV5-1 and TRBJ2-7, with 8 bases identical to TRBD1. Germline CDR1 and CDR2: SGHRS and YFSETQ. With 4 bases clipped from V and 6 bases from J, the junction kept 9 bases outside the gene matches. The CDR3 sequence is 14 residues long. CDR3 DNA sequence: TGCGCCAGCAGCACTCGGACAGGGACAAGCGAGCAGTACTTC. Translated: CASSTRTGTSEQYF.